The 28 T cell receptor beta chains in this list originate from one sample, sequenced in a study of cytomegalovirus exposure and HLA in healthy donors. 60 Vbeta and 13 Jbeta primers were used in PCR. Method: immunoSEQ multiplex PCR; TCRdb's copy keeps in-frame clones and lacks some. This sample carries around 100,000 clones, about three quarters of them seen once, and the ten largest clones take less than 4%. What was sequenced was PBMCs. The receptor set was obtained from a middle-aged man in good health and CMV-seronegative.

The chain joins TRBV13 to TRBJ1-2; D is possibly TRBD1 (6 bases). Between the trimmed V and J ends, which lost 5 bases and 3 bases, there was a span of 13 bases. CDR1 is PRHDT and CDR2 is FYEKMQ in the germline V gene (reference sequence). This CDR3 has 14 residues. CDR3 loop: CASSEAGAHYGYTF. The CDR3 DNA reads TGTGCCAGCAGCGAAGCGGGGGCCCACTATGGCTACACCTTC.

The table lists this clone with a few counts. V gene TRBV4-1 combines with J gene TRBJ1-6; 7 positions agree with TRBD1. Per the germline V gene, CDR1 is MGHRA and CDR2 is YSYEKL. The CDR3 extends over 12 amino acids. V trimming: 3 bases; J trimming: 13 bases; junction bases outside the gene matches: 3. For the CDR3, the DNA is TGCGCCAGCAGCCAGCAGGGGGTCCCCCTCCACTTT. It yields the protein CASSQQGVPLHF.

The CDR3 is CASSFVRGTGELFF. The CDR3 region has the DNA TGTGCCAGCAGTTTCGTCAGGGGCACCGGGGAGCTGTTTTTT. The chain couples TRBV27 to TRBJ2-2; D is perhaps TRBD1 (6 bases). Germline values: CDR1 MNHEY, CDR2 SMNVEV (reference sequence). The CDR3 contains 14 residues. The V and J ends lost 3 bases and 4 bases respectively, with 9 bases between them.

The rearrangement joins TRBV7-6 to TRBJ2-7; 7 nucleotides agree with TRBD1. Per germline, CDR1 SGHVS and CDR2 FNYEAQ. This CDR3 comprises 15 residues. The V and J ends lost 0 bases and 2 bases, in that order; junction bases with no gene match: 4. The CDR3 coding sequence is TGTGCCAGCAGCTTAGCGGGACAGCGCACCTACGAGCAGTACTTC. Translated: CASSLAGQRTYEQYF.

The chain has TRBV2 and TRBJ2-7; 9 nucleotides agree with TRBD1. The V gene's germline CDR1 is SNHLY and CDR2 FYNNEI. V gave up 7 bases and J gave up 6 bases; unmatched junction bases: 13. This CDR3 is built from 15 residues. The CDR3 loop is CASTVGGTGIFEQYF. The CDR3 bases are TGTGCCAGCACCGTAGGGGGGACAGGGATTTTCGAGCAGTACTTC. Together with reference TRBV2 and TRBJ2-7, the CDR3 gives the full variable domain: EPEVTQTPSHQVTQMGQEVILRCVPISNHLYFYWYRQILGQKVEFLVSFYNNEISEKSEIFDDQFSVERPDGSNFTLKIRSTKLEDSAMYFCASTVGGTGIFEQYFGPGTRLTVT.

CDR3 amino acids: CASSPRQGAGVWYEQYF. CDR3 sequence (DNA): TGTGCCAGCAGCCCTCGACAGGGGGCGGGGGTATGGTACGAGCAGTACTTC. The V and J genes are TRBV5-8 and TRBJ2-7; TRBD1 matches at 10 bases. Germline V gene lookup returns CDR1 SGHTS and CDR2 YDEGEE. The CDR3 has 17 residues. V lost 4 bases, J lost 4 bases, and 14 bases stayed unmatched.

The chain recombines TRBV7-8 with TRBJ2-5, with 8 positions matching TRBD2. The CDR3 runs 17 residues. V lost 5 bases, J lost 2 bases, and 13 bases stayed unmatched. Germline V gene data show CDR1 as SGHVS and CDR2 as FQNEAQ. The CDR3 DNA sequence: TGTGCCAGCAGCCCGGCCGATAGCGGGGAGAATCAAGAGACCCAGTACTTC. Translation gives CASSPADSGENQETQYF.

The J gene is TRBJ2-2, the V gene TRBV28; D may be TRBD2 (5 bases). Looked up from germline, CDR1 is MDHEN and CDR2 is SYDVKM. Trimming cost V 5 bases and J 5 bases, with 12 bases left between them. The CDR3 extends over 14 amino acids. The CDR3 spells CASSPIPGTGELFF. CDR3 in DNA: TGTGCCAGCAGTCCAATCCCGGGGACCGGGGAGCTGTTTTTT.

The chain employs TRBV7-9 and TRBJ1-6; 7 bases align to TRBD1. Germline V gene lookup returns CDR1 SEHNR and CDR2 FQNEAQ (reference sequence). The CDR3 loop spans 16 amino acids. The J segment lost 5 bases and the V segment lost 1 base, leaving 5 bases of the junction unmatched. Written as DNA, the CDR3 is TGTGCCAGCAGCTTAGACAGGGGTATGGATAATTCACCCCTCCACTTT. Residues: CASSLDRGMDNSPLHF.

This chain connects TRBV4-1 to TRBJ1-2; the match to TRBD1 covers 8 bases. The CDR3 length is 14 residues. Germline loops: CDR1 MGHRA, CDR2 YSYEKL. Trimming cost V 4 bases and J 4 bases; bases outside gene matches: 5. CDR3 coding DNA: TGCGCCAGCAGCCGTGACAGGGGTTCCTATGGCTACACCTTC. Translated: CASSRDRGSYGYTF.

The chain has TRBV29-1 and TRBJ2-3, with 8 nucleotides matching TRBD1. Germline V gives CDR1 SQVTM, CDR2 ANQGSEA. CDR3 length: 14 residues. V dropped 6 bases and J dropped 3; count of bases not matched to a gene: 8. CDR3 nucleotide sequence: TGCAGCGTCCTTCCCAGGGGGCTGACAGATACGCAGTATTTT. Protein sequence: CSVLPRGLTDTQYF.

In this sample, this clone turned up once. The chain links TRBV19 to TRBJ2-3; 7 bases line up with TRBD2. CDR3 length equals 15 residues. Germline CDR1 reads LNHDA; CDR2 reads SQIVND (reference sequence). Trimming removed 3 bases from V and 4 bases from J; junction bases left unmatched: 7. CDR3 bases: TGTGCCAGTAGTATGGAGGCGGGGGAAGCAGATACGCAGTATTTT. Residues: CASSMEAGEADTQYF. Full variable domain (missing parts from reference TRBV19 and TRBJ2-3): DGGITQSPKYLFRKEGQNVTLSCEQNLNHDAMYWYRQDPGQGLRLIYYSQIVNDFQKGDIAEGYSVSREKKESFPLTVTSAQKNPTAFYLCASSMEAGEADTQYFGPGTRLTVL.

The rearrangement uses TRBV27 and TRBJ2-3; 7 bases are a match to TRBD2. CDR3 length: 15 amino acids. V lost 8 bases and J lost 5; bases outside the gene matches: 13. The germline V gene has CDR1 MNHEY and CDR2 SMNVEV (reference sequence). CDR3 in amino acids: CASGNLGGGVDTQYF. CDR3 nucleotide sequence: TGTGCCAGCGGCAATCTGGGGGGGGGTGTAGATACGCAGTATTTT.

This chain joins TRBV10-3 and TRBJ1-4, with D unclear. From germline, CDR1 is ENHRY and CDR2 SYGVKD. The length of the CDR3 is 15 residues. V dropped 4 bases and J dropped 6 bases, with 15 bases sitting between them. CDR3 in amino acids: CAISAHAGFDEKLFF. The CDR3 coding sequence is TGTGCCATCAGTGCACACGCGGGGTTTGATGAAAAACTGTTTTTT.

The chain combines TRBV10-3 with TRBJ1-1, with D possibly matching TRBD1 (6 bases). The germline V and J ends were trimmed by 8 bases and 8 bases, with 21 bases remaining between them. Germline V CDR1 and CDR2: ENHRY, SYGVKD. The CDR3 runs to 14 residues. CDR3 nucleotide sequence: TGTGCCATCGGGACACCCGCCCAAAGGTCAGAAGCTTTCTTT. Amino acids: CAIGTPAQRSEAFF.

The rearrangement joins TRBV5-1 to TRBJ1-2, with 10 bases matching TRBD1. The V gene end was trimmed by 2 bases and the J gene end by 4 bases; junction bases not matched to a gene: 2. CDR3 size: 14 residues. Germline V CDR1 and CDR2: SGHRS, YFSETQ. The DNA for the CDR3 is TGCGCCAGCAGCTTCCGGACAGGGGGCTATGGCTACACCTTC. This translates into CASSFRTGGYGYTF.

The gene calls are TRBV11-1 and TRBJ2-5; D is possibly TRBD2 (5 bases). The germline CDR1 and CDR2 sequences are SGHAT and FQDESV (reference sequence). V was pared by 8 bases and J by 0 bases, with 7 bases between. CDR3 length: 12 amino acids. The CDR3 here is CASRGDQETQYF. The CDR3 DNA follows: TGTGCCAGCCGGGGTGACCAAGAGACCCAGTACTTC. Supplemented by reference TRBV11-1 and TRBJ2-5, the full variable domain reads EAEVAQSPRYKITEKSQAVAFWCDPISGHATLYWYRQILGQGPELLVQFQDESVVDDSQLPKDRFSAERLKGVDSTLKIQPAELGDSAMYLCASRGDQETQYFGPGTRLLVL.

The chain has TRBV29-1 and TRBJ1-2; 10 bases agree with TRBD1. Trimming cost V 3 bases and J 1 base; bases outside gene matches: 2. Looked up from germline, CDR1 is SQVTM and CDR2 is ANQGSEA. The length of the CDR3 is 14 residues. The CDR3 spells CSVDGTGVNYGYTF. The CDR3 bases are TGCAGCGTTGACGGGACAGGGGTTAACTATGGCTACACCTTC.

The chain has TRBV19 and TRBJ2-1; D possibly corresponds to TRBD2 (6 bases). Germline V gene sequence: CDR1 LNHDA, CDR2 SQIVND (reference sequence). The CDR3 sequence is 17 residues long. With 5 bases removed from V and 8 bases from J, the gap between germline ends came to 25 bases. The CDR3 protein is CASSPQDRAGILDEQFF. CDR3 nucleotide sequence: TGTGCCAGTAGTCCGCAGGACCGAGCGGGCATTTTGGATGAGCAGTTCTTC.

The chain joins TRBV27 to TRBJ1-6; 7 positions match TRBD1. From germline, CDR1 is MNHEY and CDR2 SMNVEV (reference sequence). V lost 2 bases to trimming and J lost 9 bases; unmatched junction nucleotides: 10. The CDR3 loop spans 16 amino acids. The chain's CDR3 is CASSLRGRQGTSPLHF. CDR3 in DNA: TGTGCCAGCAGTTTACGGGGACGACAGGGCACTTCACCCCTCCACTTT.

The CDR3 DNA follows: TGTGCCAGCAGCCCCTCAGGGGGACAGAATTCACCCCTCCACTTT. It is translated as CASSPSGGQNSPLHF. The chain combines TRBV5-4 with TRBJ1-6; 7 nucleotides match TRBD1. CDR3 length equals 15 residues. CDR1 and CDR2 from the germline V gene are SGHNT and YYREEE (reference sequence). V trimming: 4 bases; J trimming: 7 bases; junction bases outside the gene matches: 8.

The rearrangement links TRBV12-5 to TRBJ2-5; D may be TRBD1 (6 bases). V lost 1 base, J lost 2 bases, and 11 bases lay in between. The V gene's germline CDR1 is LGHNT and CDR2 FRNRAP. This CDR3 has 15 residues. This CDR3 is CASGLDTGQQETQYF. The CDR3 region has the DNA TGTGCTAGTGGTTTGGATACAGGGCAGCAAGAGACCCAGTACTTC.

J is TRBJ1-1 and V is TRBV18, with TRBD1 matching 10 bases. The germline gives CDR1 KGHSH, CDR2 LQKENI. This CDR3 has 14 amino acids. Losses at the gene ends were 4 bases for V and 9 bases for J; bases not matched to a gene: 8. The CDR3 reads CASSRDRGLVKAFF. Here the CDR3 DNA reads TGTGCCAGCTCACGGGACAGGGGATTAGTTAAAGCTTTCTTT.

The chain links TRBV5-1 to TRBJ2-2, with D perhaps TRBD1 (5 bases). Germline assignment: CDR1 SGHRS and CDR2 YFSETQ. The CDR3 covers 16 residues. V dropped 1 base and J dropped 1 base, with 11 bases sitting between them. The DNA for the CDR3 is TGCGCCAGCAGCTTGCTTGGGGCATGGAACACCGGGGAGCTGTTTTTT. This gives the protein CASSLLGAWNTGELFF. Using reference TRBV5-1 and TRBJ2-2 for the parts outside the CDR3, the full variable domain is KAGVTQTPRYLIKTRGQQVTLSCSPISGHRSVSWYQQTPGQGLQFLFEYFSETQRNKGNFPGRFSGRQFSNSRSEMNVSTLELGDSALYLCASSLLGAWNTGELFFGEGSRLTVL.

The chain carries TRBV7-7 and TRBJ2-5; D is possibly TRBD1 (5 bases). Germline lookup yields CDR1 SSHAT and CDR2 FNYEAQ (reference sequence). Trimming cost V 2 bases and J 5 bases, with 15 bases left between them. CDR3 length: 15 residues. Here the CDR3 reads CASSLSLGARETQYF. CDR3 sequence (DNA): TGTGCCAGCAGCTTATCCCTTGGGGCCAGGGAGACCCAGTACTTC.

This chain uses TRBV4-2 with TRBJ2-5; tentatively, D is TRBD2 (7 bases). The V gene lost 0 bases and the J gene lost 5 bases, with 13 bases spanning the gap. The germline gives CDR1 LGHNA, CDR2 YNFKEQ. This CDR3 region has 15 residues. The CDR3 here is CASSQDGGAGETQYF. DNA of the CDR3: TGTGCCAGCAGCCAAGATGGGGGGGCGGGGGAGACCCAGTACTTC.

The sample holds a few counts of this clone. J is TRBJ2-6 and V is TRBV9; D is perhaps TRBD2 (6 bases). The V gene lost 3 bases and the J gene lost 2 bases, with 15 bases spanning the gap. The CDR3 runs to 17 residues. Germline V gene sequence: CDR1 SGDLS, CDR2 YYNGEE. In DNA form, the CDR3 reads TGTGCCAGCAGCGGGGGACTTATCGGGACTGGGGCCAACGTCCTGACTTTC. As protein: CASSGGLIGTGANVLTF.

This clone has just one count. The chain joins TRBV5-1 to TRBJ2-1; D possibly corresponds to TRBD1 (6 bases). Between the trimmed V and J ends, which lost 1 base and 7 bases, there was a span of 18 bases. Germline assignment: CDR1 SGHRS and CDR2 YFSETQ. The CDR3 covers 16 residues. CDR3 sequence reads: CASSLIGAGAGNEQFF. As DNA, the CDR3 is TGCGCCAGCAGCTTGATAGGGGCAGGGGCTGGTAATGAGCAGTTCTTC.